This TCR beta chain was recorded in a study of T cell responses to AZD1222 COVID-19 vaccine. Study conclusions and caveats: Donors were chiefly white British, with a greater number of females, and clonal diversity was perhaps underestimated. There were repertoire samples only from the period after the peak T cell response. Vaccine-associated CD4 TCRs ranged over spike, dominating at 160-218 and 743-854.

Germline V gives CDR1 LNHNV, CDR2 YYDKDF (reference sequence). This CDR3 region has 15 residues. Trimming pared 0 bases from V and 5 bases from J, leaving 10 bases between. Pooling of second doses given at about 4 or about 12 weeks was done. Sequencing used immunoSEQ multiplex PCR; TCRdb keeps in-frame clones, though not all of them. This sample has more than 150,000 clones, with around 90% found just once. On this clone itself: Its cognate antigen is unknown.

The sequencing here drew on peripheral blood, taken 28 days after the second AZD1222 dose. The clonotype originates from an adult who received the AZD1222 COVID-19 vaccine. This chain connects TRBV15 to TRBJ1-4; unclear D gene. The CDR3 DNA reads as TGTGCCACCAGCAGAGATCGGGGTTACAATGAAAAACTGTTTTTT. The encoded protein is CATSRDRGYNEKLFF.